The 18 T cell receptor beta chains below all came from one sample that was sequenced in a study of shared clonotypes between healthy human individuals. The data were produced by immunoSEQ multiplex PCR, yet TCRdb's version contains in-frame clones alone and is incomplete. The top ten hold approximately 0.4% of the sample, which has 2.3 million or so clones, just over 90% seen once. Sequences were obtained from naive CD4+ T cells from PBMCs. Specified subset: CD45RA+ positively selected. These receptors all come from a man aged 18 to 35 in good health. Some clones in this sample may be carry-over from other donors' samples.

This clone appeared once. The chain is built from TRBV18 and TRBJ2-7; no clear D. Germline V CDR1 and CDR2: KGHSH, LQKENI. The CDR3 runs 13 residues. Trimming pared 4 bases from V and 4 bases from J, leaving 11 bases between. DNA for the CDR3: TGTGCCAGCTCACTTACCACCCGTTACGAGCAGTACTTC. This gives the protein CASSLTTRYEQYF.

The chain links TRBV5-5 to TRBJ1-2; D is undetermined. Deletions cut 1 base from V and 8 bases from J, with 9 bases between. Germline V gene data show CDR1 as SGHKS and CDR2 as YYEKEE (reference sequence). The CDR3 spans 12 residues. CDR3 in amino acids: CASSLRAYGYTF. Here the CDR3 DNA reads TGTGCCAGCAGCTTGCGGGCGTACGGCTACACCTTC.

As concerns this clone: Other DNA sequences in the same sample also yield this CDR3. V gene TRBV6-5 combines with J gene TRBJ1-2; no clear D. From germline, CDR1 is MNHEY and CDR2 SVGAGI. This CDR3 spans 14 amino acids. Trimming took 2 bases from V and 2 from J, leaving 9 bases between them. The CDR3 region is CASSYRERNYGYTF. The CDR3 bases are TGTGCCAGCAGTTACAGAGAACGAAACTATGGCTACACCTTC.

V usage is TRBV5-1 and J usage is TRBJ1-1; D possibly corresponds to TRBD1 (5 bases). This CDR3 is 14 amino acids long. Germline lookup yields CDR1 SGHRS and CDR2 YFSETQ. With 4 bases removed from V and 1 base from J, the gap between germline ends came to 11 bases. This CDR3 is CASSGGLRNTEAFF. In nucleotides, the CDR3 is TGCGCCAGCAGCGGGGGACTCCGGAACACTGAAGCTTTCTTT.

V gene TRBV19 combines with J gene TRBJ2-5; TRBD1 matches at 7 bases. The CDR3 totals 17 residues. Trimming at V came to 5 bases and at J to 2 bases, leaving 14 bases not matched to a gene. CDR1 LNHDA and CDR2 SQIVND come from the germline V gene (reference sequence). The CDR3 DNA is TGTGCCAGTAGTCAGCGAGGGGGCCAGTTGCGGCAAGAGACCCAGTACTTC. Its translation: CASSQRGGQLRQETQYF.

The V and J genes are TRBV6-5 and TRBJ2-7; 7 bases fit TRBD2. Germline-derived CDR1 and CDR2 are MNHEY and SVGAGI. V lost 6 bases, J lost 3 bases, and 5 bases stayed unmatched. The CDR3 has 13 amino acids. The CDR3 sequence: CASRSGKYYEQYF. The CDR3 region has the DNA TGTGCCAGCAGAAGCGGGAAATACTACGAGCAGTACTTC.

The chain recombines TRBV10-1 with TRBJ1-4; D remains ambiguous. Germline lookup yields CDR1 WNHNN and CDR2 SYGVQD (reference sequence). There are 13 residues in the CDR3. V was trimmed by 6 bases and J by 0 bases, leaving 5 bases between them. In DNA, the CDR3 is TGCGCCAGCAGCCGGGCAACTAATGAAAAACTGTTTTTT. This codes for CASSRATNEKLFF.

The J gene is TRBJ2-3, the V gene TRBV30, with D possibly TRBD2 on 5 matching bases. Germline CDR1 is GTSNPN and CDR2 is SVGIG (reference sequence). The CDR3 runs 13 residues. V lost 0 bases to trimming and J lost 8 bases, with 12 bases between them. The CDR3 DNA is TGTGCCTGGAGTGTGGTGGGGAGCGGTACGCAGTATTTT. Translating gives CAWSVVGSGTQYF. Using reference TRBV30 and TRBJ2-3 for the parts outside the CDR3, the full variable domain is SQTIHQWPATLVQPVGSPLSLECTVEGTSNPNLYWYRQAAGRGLQLLFYSVGIGQISSEVPQNLSASRPQDRQFILSSKKLLLSDSGFYLCAWSVVGSGTQYFGPGTRLTVL.

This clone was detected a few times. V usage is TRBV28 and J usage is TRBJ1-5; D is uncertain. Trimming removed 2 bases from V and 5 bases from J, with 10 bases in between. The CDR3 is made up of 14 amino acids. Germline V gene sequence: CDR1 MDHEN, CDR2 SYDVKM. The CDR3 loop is CASSLRSGYQPQHF. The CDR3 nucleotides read TGTGCCAGCAGTTTACGCTCAGGCTATCAGCCCCAGCATTTT.

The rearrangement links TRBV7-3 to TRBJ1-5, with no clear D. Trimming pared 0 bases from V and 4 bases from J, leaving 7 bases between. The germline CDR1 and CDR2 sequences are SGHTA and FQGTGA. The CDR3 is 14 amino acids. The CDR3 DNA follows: TGTGCCAGCAGCTTAACGGGTGCGAATCAGCCCCAGCATTTT. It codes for CASSLTGANQPQHF.

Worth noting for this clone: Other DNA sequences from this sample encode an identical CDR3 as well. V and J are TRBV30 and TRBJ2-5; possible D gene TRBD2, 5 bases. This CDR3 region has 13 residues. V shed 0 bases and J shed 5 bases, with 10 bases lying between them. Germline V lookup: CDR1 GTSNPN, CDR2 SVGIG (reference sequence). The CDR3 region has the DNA TGTGCCTGGAGTGTACGGGGTAGTGAGACCCAGTACTTC. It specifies CAWSVRGSETQYF.

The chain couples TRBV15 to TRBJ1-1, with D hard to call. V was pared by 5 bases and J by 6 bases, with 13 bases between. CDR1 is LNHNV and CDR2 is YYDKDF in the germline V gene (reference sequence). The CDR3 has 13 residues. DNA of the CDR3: TGTGCCACCAGCTCACAGAGGGTGGCTGAAGCTTTCTTT. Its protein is CATSSQRVAEAFF.

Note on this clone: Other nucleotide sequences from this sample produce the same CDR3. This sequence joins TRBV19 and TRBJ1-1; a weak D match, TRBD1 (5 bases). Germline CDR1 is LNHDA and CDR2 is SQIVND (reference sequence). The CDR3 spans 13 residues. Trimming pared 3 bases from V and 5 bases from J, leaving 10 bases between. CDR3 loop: CASSIGGGTEAFF. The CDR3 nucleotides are TGTGCCAGTAGTATCGGTGGGGGGACTGAAGCTTTCTTT.

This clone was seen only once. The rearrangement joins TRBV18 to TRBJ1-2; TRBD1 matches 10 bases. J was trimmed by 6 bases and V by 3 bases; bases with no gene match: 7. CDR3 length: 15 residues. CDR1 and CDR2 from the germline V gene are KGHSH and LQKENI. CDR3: CASSPPGTGEDGYTF. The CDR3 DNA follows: TGTGCCAGCTCACCTCCCGGGACAGGGGAGGATGGCTACACCTTC.

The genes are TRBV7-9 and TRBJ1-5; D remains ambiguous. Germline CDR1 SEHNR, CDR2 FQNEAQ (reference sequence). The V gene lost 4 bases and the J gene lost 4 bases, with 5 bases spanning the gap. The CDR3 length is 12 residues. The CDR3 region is CASSWDNQPQHF. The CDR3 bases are TGTGCCAGCAGCTGGGATAATCAGCCCCAGCATTTT.

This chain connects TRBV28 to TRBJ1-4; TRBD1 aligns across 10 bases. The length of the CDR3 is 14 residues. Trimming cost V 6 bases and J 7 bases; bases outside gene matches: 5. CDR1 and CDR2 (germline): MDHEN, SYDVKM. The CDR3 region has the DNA TGTGCCAGCAGCATGGACAGGGGGTTTGAAAAACTGTTTTTT. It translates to CASSMDRGFEKLFF.

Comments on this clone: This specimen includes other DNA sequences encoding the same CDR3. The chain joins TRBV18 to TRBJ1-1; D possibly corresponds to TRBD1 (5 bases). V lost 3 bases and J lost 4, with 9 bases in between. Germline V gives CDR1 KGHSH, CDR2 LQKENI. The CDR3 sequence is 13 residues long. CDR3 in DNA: TGTGCCAGCTCACCGTCCCAGGGCACTGAAGCTTTCTTT. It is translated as CASSPSQGTEAFF.

CDR3 nucleotide sequence: TGTGCCAGCAGCTTTAGCGGGGGGGGAGGTTATGAGCAGTTCTTC. It translates to CASSFSGGGGYEQFF. This chain uses TRBV5-4 with TRBJ2-1; 11 nucleotides agree with TRBD2. This CDR3 has 15 amino acids. Germline CDR1 is SGHNT and CDR2 is YYREEE (reference sequence). The ends lost 2 bases at V and 8 bases at J; junction bases unmatched: 6.